Sequencing of this TCR beta chain was carried out in a study of cytomegalovirus exposure and HLA in healthy donors. Whole-study findings and limits: Most likely, a cluster of highly shared sequence variants arose as a sequencing artifact. In the analysis, some V segments, TRBV6-2 and TRBV6-3 included, were excluded as indistinguishable. In a later analysis, a genetic analysis reported fewer productive-TCR N-insertions in an Asian-associated ancestry cluster than the cohort average. Presence/absence analyses took donor sequencing depth as roughly uniform.

Germline V gene data show CDR1 as SGHTA and CDR2 as FQGNSA. The CDR3 contains 15 residues. V lost 8 bases to trimming and J lost 1 base; unmatched junction nucleotides: 9. This clone was found a few times. As yet, its antigen is unknown. PCR involved 60 Vbeta and 13 Jbeta primers. TCRdb's table, derived via immunoSEQ multiplex PCR, lists solely in-frame clones and lacks some. The sample gives about 43,000 clones, around 58% of which show up once; about 12% is in the top ten. The rearrangement uses TRBV7-2 and TRBJ2-3; 7 nucleotides agree with TRBD2. The sequenced sample was PBMCs. This receptor was taken from a man aged 55 to 69 in good health and CMV-seropositive. This CDR3 is CASALVRGGTDTQYF. The CDR3 region has the DNA TGTGCCAGCGCCCTAGTCCGGGGGGGCACAGATACGCAGTATTTT.